These 16 T cell receptor beta chains were sequenced from one sample in a study of control samples from healthy donors and cancer patients. Libraries were prepared by immunoSEQ multiplex PCR; TCRdb keeps only in-frame clonotypes and omits some of them. The table lists some 87,000 clones, 75% to 85% of them singletons. The sequencing input was PBMCs. The receptors derive from a man between 60 and 75 years old with head and neck cancer.

V is TRBV3-1 (or the pseudogene TRBV3-2) and J is TRBJ1-2; D is uncertain. CDR1 is LGHDT and CDR2 is YNNKEL in the germline V gene (reference sequence). This CDR3 has 11 residues. The ends were cut back, 2 bases at V and 7 bases at J, with 5 bases in the middle. As DNA, the CDR3 is TGTGCCAGCAGCCAAATGGGTGGCTACACCTTC. Its protein is CASSQMGGYTF.

The chain carries TRBV3-1 (or the pseudogene TRBV3-2) and TRBJ2-3; perhaps TRBD2 as D (6 bases). Germline V gene lookup returns CDR1 LGHDT and CDR2 YNNKEL (reference sequence). CDR3 length: 18 amino acids. V was cut by 1 base and J by 1 base, with 18 bases left in between. This CDR3 reads CASSQGWGGALGTDTQYF. As DNA, the CDR3 is TGTGCCAGCAGCCAAGGTTGGGGCGGGGCCCTGGGCACAGATACGCAGTATTTT.

The rearrangement uses TRBV5-4 and TRBJ1-2, with a weak D call TRBD1 (5 bases). The germline gives CDR1 SGHNT, CDR2 YYREEE (reference sequence). V was pared by 4 bases and J by 3 bases, with 13 bases between. The CDR3 loop spans 14 amino acids. The CDR3 here is CASSIGGFDYGYTF. CDR3 coding DNA: TGTGCCAGCAGCATTGGGGGGTTTGACTATGGCTACACCTTC.

V and J are TRBV5-1 and TRBJ2-6; TRBD1 aligns across 8 bases. The V gene end was trimmed by 5 bases and the J gene end by 3 bases; junction bases not matched to a gene: 13. CDR1 and CDR2 from the germline V gene are SGHRS and YFSETQ. The CDR3 totals 18 residues. The CDR3 spells CASRAPRTGNDGANVLTF. Here the CDR3 DNA reads TGCGCCAGCAGGGCCCCCCGGACAGGGAATGATGGGGCCAACGTCCTGACTTTC.

V usage is TRBV12-3 or TRBV12-4 and J usage is TRBJ1-2; 9 positions agree with TRBD1. Unmatched junction bases numbered 5, after V lost 6 bases and J lost 6 bases. The CDR3 extends over 13 amino acids. In DNA form, the CDR3 reads TGTGCCAGCAGGCGAACAGGGGGCGATGGCTACACCTTC. Protein product: CASRRTGGDGYTF.

The rearrangement joins TRBV11-2 to TRBJ2-5; 13 bases agree with TRBD2. This CDR3 region has 15 residues. CDR1 is SGHAT, CDR2 FQNNGV, per germline. V shed 5 bases, J shed 2 bases, and the junction held 2 bases outside the gene matches. CDR3 DNA: TGTGCCAGCAGCCAGACTAGCGGGAGGCAAGAGACCCAGTACTTC. Its protein is CASSQTSGRQETQYF.

The chain carries TRBV18 and TRBJ2-1; 10 bases fit TRBD1. The CDR3 runs to 15 residues. CDR1 is KGHSH and CDR2 is LQKENI in the germline V gene. J was trimmed by 7 bases and V by 2 bases; bases with no gene match: 5. CDR3 loop: CASSPGQGGWNEQFF. Written as DNA, the CDR3 is TGTGCCAGCTCACCAGGACAGGGGGGGTGGAATGAGCAGTTCTTC.

The CDR3 spells CASSLLGVNQPQHF. As DNA, the CDR3 is TGTGCCAGCAGTTTATTGGGGGTGAATCAGCCCCAGCATTTT. The rearrangement links TRBV28 to TRBJ1-5; perhaps TRBD1 as D (5 bases). The CDR3 runs to 14 residues. Deletions cut 1 base from V and 4 bases from J, with 8 bases between. Germline V gives CDR1 MDHEN, CDR2 SYDVKM.

This clone was seen a single time. The chain combines TRBV6-1 with TRBJ1-5; D is uncertain. V was cut by 2 bases and J by 5 bases, with 13 bases left in between. The V gene's germline CDR1 is MNHNS and CDR2 SASEGT. The CDR3 runs 15 residues. In DNA form, the CDR3 reads TGTGCCAGCAGTGAATTGGGCAGCACCTATCAGCCCCAGCATTTT. It encodes CASSELGSTYQPQHF.

The CDR3: CASSQSAGGGDEQFF. The CDR3 nucleotides are TGTGCCAGCAGCCAATCAGCGGGAGGGGGCGATGAGCAGTTCTTC. The rearrangement links TRBV3-1 (or the pseudogene TRBV3-2) to TRBJ2-1; TRBD2 matches 10 bases. This CDR3 contains 15 residues. Germline trimming cut 2 bases from V and 8 bases from J; bases unmatched to any gene: 6. Germline lookup yields CDR1 LGHDT and CDR2 YNNKEL (reference sequence).

The chain couples TRBV6-1 to TRBJ1-5; 9 bases are a match to TRBD1. The CDR3 runs to 16 residues. Germline V gene sequence: CDR1 MNHNS, CDR2 SASEGT. J was trimmed by 2 bases and V by 4 bases; bases with no gene match: 6. CDR3 sequence: CASSVLRDRGNQPQHF. The CDR3 DNA is TGTGCCAGCAGTGTACTGAGGGACAGGGGCAATCAGCCCCAGCATTTT.

This sequence joins TRBV19 and TRBJ2-7; D is perhaps TRBD2 (7 bases). This CDR3 region has 13 residues. V was clipped by 4 bases and J by 6 bases, with 13 bases between them. Germline V gives CDR1 LNHDA, CDR2 SQIVND (reference sequence). The DNA of the CDR3 is TGTGCCAGTAGTAGATATGCGGGGGCCGAGCAGTACTTC. Translating it yields CASSRYAGAEQYF. Complete variable domain (other parts from reference TRBV19 and TRBJ2-7): DGGITQSPKYLFRKEGQNVTLSCEQNLNHDAMYWYRQDPGQGLRLIYYSQIVNDFQKGDIAEGYSVSREKKESFPLTVTSAQKNPTAFYLCASSRYAGAEQYFGPGTRLTVT.

This clone was found once. Here the CDR3 DNA reads TGTGCCAGCAGCCAAGGGGGTAGCAATCAGCCCCAGCATTTT. Encoded protein: CASSQGGSNQPQHF. The chain carries TRBV3-1 (or the pseudogene TRBV3-2) and TRBJ1-5; no clear D. V gave up 1 base and J gave up 0 bases, with 4 bases separating them. From germline, CDR1 is LGHDT and CDR2 YNNKEL (reference sequence). The CDR3 spans 14 residues.

The J gene is TRBJ2-3, the V gene TRBV25-1, with D maybe TRBD2 (6 bases). Trimming removed 1 base at V and 2 bases at J, with 10 bases between. The CDR3 consists of 15 residues. Germline loops: CDR1 MGHDK, CDR2 SYGVNS. The CDR3 loop is CASSEWGDHTDTQYF. In DNA form, the CDR3 reads TGTGCCAGCAGTGAATGGGGGGACCACACAGATACGCAGTATTTT.

This clone was seen a few times. The rearrangement joins TRBV5-4 to TRBJ2-3; D ambiguous. Germline V gene lookup returns CDR1 SGHNT and CDR2 YYREEE (reference sequence). Trimming pared 3 bases from V and 5 bases from J, leaving 7 bases between. This CDR3 is built from 12 residues. CDR3: CASSSLQDTQYF. CDR3 DNA: TGTGCCAGCAGCTCCCTACAAGATACGCAGTATTTT.

The V call is TRBV7-9, the J call TRBJ1-6; 8 bases are shared with TRBD1. With 5 bases clipped from V and 9 bases from J, the junction kept 6 bases outside the gene matches. CDR1 is SEHNR, CDR2 FQNEAQ, per germline (reference sequence). The CDR3 covers 14 residues. The CDR3 sequence is CASSLGQGGSPLHF. The CDR3 coding sequence is TGTGCCAGCAGCCTCGGACAGGGTGGTTCACCCCTCCACTTT.